A single sample is the source of the 29 T cell receptor beta chains below, sequenced in a study of T-cell reconstitution after alpha-beta-depleted transplantation in children. A library of TCRbeta sequences, prepared with unique molecular identifiers, was generated. A single record per CDR3 protein comes from TCRdb applying MiXCR to the PCR reads. The sample consists of 200,000 to 250,000 distinct CDR3 sequences, roughly 9% of them appearing once. Material: PBMCs from the stem cell graft donor, obtained from the stem cell graft. Receptors originate from a human donor who donated a stem cell graft to a child with acute lymphoblastic leukemia.

This clonotype was recorded many times. This rearrangement joins TRBV5-1 to TRBJ2-3; 9 bases map to TRBD2. Trimming removed 7 bases from V and 0 bases from J; junction bases left unmatched: 18. CDR1 and CDR2 (germline): SGHRS, YFSETQ. CDR3 length: 19 amino acids. The CDR3 loop is CASRPRPSGGSPSTDTQYF. DNA of the CDR3: TGCGCCAGCCGCCCACGGCCCAGCGGGGGGAGCCCTAGCACAGATACGCAGTATTTT.

The rearrangement uses TRBV7-9 and TRBJ1-6; D is possibly TRBD1 (5 bases). CDR1 and CDR2 from the germline V gene are SEHNR and FQNEAQ (reference sequence). The V gene lost 3 bases and the J gene lost 10 bases, with 16 bases spanning the gap. The CDR3 extends over 15 amino acids. The CDR3 DNA follows: TGTGCCAGCAGCTTTGTTTTAGGGAGGGACTCACCCCTCCACTTT. It yields the protein CASSFVLGRDSPLHF.

This clonotype was seen many times. The V gene is TRBV6-5, the J gene TRBJ2-1, with D possibly being TRBD1 (6 bases). The V end was cut by 2 bases, the J end by 0 bases, with 8 bases between. CDR3 length: 15 amino acids. The germline V gene has CDR1 MNHEY and CDR2 SVGAGI. CDR3 nucleotides: TGTGCCAGCAGTTACAGGGACATCTCCTACAATGAGCAGTTCTTC. Its protein product is CASSYRDISYNEQFF.

This clonotype has at least ten counts. The J gene is TRBJ2-7, the V gene TRBV6-5; possible D gene TRBD2, 5 bases. V dropped 0 bases and J dropped 1 base, with 19 bases sitting between them. Germline CDR1 is MNHEY and CDR2 is SVGAGI. This CDR3 spans 18 amino acids. CDR3: CASSYSKPAGGLSYEQYF. CDR3 DNA sequence: TGTGCCAGCAGTTACTCGAAACCGGCGGGCGGACTGTCCTACGAGCAGTACTTC.

In this sample, this clonotype turned up a few times. The J gene is TRBJ2-4, the V gene TRBV29-1; 11 nucleotides line up with TRBD2. The V gene end was trimmed by 6 bases and the J gene end by 6 bases; junction bases not matched to a gene: 4. This CDR3 contains 13 residues. CDR1 and CDR2 (germline): SQVTM, ANQGSEA. CDR3 protein: CSVVLAGGNIQYF. The CDR3 DNA follows: TGCAGCGTCGTCCTAGCGGGGGGAAACATTCAGTACTTC.

The sample holds many counts of this clonotype. The rearrangement joins TRBV5-5 to TRBJ2-1, with D perhaps TRBD2 (6 bases). The germline CDR1 and CDR2 sequences are SGHKS and YYEKEE (reference sequence). This CDR3 contains 15 residues. V was shortened by 4 bases and J by 5 bases, with 16 bases between the two germline ends. In DNA form, the CDR3 reads TGTGCCAGCAGCGGGAGGTTAGCTAAGAACAATGAGCAGTTCTTC. Its protein product is CASSGRLAKNNEQFF.

The chain combines TRBV12-3 or TRBV12-4 with TRBJ2-1, with D hard to call. V was clipped by 4 bases and J by 6 bases, with 16 bases between them. This CDR3 is 15 amino acids long. DNA of the CDR3: TGTGCCAGCAGTTCGCTTGGTGAACCGTCCAATGAGCAGTTCTTC. This encodes CASSSLGEPSNEQFF.

This clonotype was observed many times. The chain combines TRBV4-1 with TRBJ2-5, with D possibly matching TRBD2 (5 bases). CDR1 and CDR2 (germline): MGHRA, YSYEKL. Trimming cost V 0 bases and J 5 bases, with 10 bases left between them. CDR3 length equals 14 residues. CDR3 region: CASSQDRRGETQYF. As DNA, the CDR3 is TGCGCCAGCAGCCAAGATCGCCGAGGGGAGACCCAGTACTTC.

The table lists this clonotype with many counts. The genes are TRBV28 and TRBJ1-3; D is perhaps TRBD1 (6 bases). CDR1 and CDR2 (germline): MDHEN, SYDVKM. The CDR3 length is 16 residues. Trimming removed 3 bases at V and 0 bases at J, with 12 bases between. Written as DNA, the CDR3 is TGTGCCAGCAGTTTGACAGGACCACACTCTGGAAACACCATATATTTT. Translating gives CASSLTGPHSGNTIYF.

V is TRBV5-8 and J is TRBJ2-7; no definite D call. The CDR3 extends over 13 amino acids. The V gene's germline CDR1 is SGHTS and CDR2 YDEGEE. Trimming took off 0 bases at V and 12 bases at J, with 16 bases between the two ends. Here the CDR3 reads CASSLARALDGYF. The CDR3, as DNA: TGTGCCAGCAGCTTGGCCCGAGCTCTTGATGGGTACTTC.

This clonotype was seen repeatedly, ten times or more. The rearrangement links TRBV5-1 to TRBJ2-2; the D is unclear. V shed 2 bases and J shed 5 bases, with 7 bases lying between them. Germline lookup yields CDR1 SGHRS and CDR2 YFSETQ. This CDR3 has 13 amino acids. CDR3: CASSLRVTGELFF. The CDR3 nucleotides read TGCGCCAGCAGCTTAAGAGTTACCGGGGAGCTGTTTTTT. The full variable domain, with the rest looked up from reference TRBV5-1 and TRBJ2-2, is KAGVTQTPRYLIKTRGQQVTLSCSPISGHRSVSWYQQTPGQGLQFLFEYFSETQRNKGNFPGRFSGRQFSNSRSEMNVSTLELGDSALYLCASSLRVTGELFFGEGSRLTVL.

This clonotype was seen repeatedly, ten times or more. The chain uses TRBV4-3 and TRBJ2-5; D might be TRBD1 (6 bases). V lost 0 bases and J lost 4, with 12 bases in between. Germline lookup yields CDR1 LGHNA and CDR2 YSLEER. The CDR3 consists of 15 residues. The CDR3 loop reads CASSQDFSRGETQYF. CDR3 coding DNA: TGCGCCAGCAGCCAAGATTTTAGCAGGGGAGAGACCCAGTACTTC.

This clonotype was counted many times. In DNA, the CDR3 is TGCAGCGTAAGGACTAGCGGGGCCTACGAGCAGTACTTC. It is translated as CSVRTSGAYEQYF. The chain has TRBV29-1 and TRBJ2-7, with 12 bases that match TRBD2. CDR3 length: 13 residues. Germline lookup yields CDR1 SQVTM and CDR2 ANQGSEA. J was trimmed by 2 bases and V by 6 bases; bases with no gene match: 2.

This clonotype was seen at least ten times. The gene calls are TRBV4-3 and TRBJ1-6; tentative D call: TRBD1 (6 bases). Germline CDR1 reads LGHNA; CDR2 reads YSLEER. V lost 4 bases and J 6 bases, leaving 16 bases between the germline ends. CDR3 length: 16 amino acids. DNA for the CDR3: TGCGCCAGCAGCCTCCTATGGGGGACAATTAATTCACCCCTCCACTTT. It yields the protein CASSLLWGTINSPLHF.

This clonotype turned up a few times. V is TRBV20-1 and J is TRBJ1-1; D is undetermined. The germline V gene encodes CDR1 DFQATT and CDR2 SNEGSKA (reference sequence). V was trimmed by 0 bases and J by 3 bases, leaving 17 bases between them. The CDR3 contains 16 residues. CDR3 nucleotide sequence: TGCAGTGCTAGAGACCCCGTTCGAGGGCTTTACACTGAAGCTTTCTTT. Translated, it gives CSARDPVRGLYTEAFF.

The chain has TRBV7-6 and TRBJ1-4, with 9 bases fitting TRBD1. Germline assignment: CDR1 SGHVS and CDR2 FNYEAQ. CDR3 length: 15 amino acids. Trimming at V came to 5 bases and at J to 8 bases, leaving 9 bases not matched to a gene. CDR3 DNA: TGTGCCAGCAGCCCCACACAGGGGGCAAGGGAAAAACTGTTTTTT. Translated: CASSPTQGAREKLFF.

The rearrangement joins TRBV29-1 to TRBJ1-2; TRBD1 agrees at 8 bases. The CDR3 has 14 amino acids. The germline gives CDR1 SQVTM, CDR2 ANQGSEA. J lost 4 bases, V lost 3 bases, and 7 bases had no gene match. The DNA for the CDR3 is TGCAGCGTTGACCCCGGACAGGGATTCTATGGCTACACCTTC. It codes for CSVDPGQGFYGYTF.

At least ten counts were recorded for this clonotype. The V and J genes are TRBV5-1 and TRBJ2-5; the D call may be TRBD1 or TRBD2 (5 bases each). The CDR3 runs to 13 residues. V shed 10 bases and J shed 2 bases, with 15 bases lying between them. Germline V gene data show CDR1 as SGHRS and CDR2 as YFSETQ. The CDR3 nucleotides read TGCGCCTCCGGGGCAGGCGAGCAAGAGACCCAGTACTTC. It yields the protein CASGAGEQETQYF. The whole variable domain, filled in from reference TRBV5-1 and TRBJ2-5, reads KAGVTQTPRYLIKTRGQQVTLSCSPISGHRSVSWYQQTPGQGLQFLFEYFSETQRNKGNFPGRFSGRQFSNSRSEMNVSTLELGDSALYLCASGAGEQETQYFGPGTRLLVL.

The chain combines TRBV4-3 with TRBJ1-1; 11 bases line up with TRBD1. The ends lost 1 base at V and 9 bases at J; junction bases unmatched: 4. Germline CDR1 LGHNA, CDR2 YSLEER. The CDR3 totals 14 residues. DNA of the CDR3: TGCGCCAGCAGCCAAGGCCGGGACAGGGGGAAAGCTTTCTTT. Protein product: CASSQGRDRGKAFF.

This chain connects TRBV2 to TRBJ2-7, with D possibly matching TRBD1 (5 bases). The CDR3 is 10 amino acids. In germline, CDR1 is SNHLY, CDR2 FYNNEI. V lost 7 bases and J lost 8, with 9 bases in between. DNA of the CDR3: TGTGCCAGCAAGGGGTTCCAGCAGTACTTC. Protein: CASKGFQQYF. Together with reference TRBV2 and TRBJ2-7, the CDR3 gives the full variable domain: EPEVTQTPSHQVTQMGQEVILRCVPISNHLYFYWYRQILGQKVEFLVSFYNNEISEKSEIFDDQFSVERPDGSNFTLKIRSTKLEDSAMYFCASKGFQQYFGPGTRLTVT.

The chain carries TRBV5-1 and TRBJ2-5, with 10 bases matching TRBD1. The CDR3 is made up of 14 amino acids. Germline trimming cut 4 bases from V and 5 bases from J; bases unmatched to any gene: 5. From germline, CDR1 is SGHRS and CDR2 YFSETQ. The CDR3: CASSKGQGSETQYF. CDR3 sequence (DNA): TGCGCCAGCAGCAAGGGACAGGGGTCCGAGACCCAGTACTTC.

This chain connects TRBV5-5 to TRBJ2-7, with 13 bases aligning to TRBD2. This CDR3 has 15 amino acids. The V gene end was trimmed by 2 bases and the J gene end by 2 bases; junction bases not matched to a gene: 1. CDR1 SGHKS and CDR2 YYEKEE come from the germline V gene (reference sequence). The CDR3 sequence is CASSFGLAGAYEQYF. In DNA, the CDR3 is TGTGCCAGCAGCTTCGGACTAGCGGGGGCCTACGAGCAGTACTTC.

This clonotype was seen at least ten times. The chain joins TRBV5-1 to TRBJ1-1; no clear D gene. The CDR3 contains 14 residues. Germline lookup yields CDR1 SGHRS and CDR2 YFSETQ. Between the trimmed V and J ends, which lost 0 bases and 3 bases, there was a span of 9 bases. The CDR3: CASSLAGQDTEAFF. The CDR3 nucleotides are TGCGCCAGCAGCTTGGCCGGGCAGGACACTGAAGCTTTCTTT.

Only a few counts were recorded for this clonotype. V gene TRBV20-1 combines with J gene TRBJ1-1; 11 positions match TRBD1. V shed 5 bases and J 6 bases; nucleotides not matched to a gene: 5. CDR3 size: 13 residues. From germline, CDR1 is DFQATT and CDR2 SNEGSKA (reference sequence). The CDR3, as DNA: TGCAGTGCTCATGGACAGGGGGCAGCTGAAGCTTTCTTT. This translates into CSAHGQGAAEAFF.

The V call is TRBV5-5, the J call TRBJ1-4, with D possibly TRBD1 on 5 matching bases. Trimming removed 0 bases at V and 2 bases at J, with 17 bases between. Per germline, CDR1 SGHKS and CDR2 YYEKEE (reference sequence). The CDR3 is made up of 18 amino acids. As DNA, the CDR3 is TGTGCCAGCAGCTTGGGGGTACCGGGACGCCAGACTAATGAAAAACTGTTTTTT. Translating it yields CASSLGVPGRQTNEKLFF.

In its sample, this clonotype was seen many times. This chain links TRBV6-1 with TRBJ2-3; 9 bases are a match to TRBD2. CDR3 size: 16 residues. CDR1 and CDR2 (germline): MNHNS, SASEGT. The trim removed 4 bases at V and 3 bases at J, leaving 8 bases unmatched. CDR3 bases: TGTGCCAGCAGTGCGTTCCCCACTAGCGGGACAGATACGCAGTATTTT. It yields the protein CASSAFPTSGTDTQYF.

This sequence joins TRBV12-3 or TRBV12-4 and TRBJ1-4; D is perhaps TRBD1 (6 bases). The CDR3 loop spans 15 amino acids. Trimming removed 1 base at V and 8 bases at J, with 14 bases between. In nucleotides, the CDR3 is TGTGCCAGCAGTTTAGGGCAGGGGCCACAAGAAAAACTGTTTTTT. Its protein product is CASSLGQGPQEKLFF.

This clonotype was seen more than once but under ten times. The CDR3 DNA is TGTGCCAGCAGCCATCGGGACAGGGAATACGAGCAGTACTTC. Translation gives CASSHRDREYEQYF. The chain joins TRBV7-9 to TRBJ2-7, with 9 nucleotides matching TRBD1. The CDR3 covers 14 residues. The ends lost 5 bases at V and 4 bases at J; junction bases unmatched: 6. In germline, CDR1 is SEHNR, CDR2 FQNEAQ (reference sequence). Full variable domain (missing parts from reference TRBV7-9 and TRBJ2-7): DTGVSQNPRHKITKRGQNVTFRCDPISEHNRLYWYRQTLGQGPEFLTYFQNEAQLEKSRLLSDRFSAERPKGSFSTLEIQRTEQGDSAMYLCASSHRDREYEQYFGPGTRLTVT.

This clonotype was picked up a small number of times. The rearrangement joins TRBV7-2 to TRBJ2-5, with 13 bases lining up with TRBD2. The CDR3 has 16 residues. Germline lookup yields CDR1 SGHTA and CDR2 FQGNSA. Unmatched junction bases numbered 8, after V lost 6 bases and J lost 4 bases. CDR3 bases: TGTGCCAGCAGATCCGGGACTAGCGGGGTTGGAGAGACCCAGTACTTC. It specifies CASRSGTSGVGETQYF.